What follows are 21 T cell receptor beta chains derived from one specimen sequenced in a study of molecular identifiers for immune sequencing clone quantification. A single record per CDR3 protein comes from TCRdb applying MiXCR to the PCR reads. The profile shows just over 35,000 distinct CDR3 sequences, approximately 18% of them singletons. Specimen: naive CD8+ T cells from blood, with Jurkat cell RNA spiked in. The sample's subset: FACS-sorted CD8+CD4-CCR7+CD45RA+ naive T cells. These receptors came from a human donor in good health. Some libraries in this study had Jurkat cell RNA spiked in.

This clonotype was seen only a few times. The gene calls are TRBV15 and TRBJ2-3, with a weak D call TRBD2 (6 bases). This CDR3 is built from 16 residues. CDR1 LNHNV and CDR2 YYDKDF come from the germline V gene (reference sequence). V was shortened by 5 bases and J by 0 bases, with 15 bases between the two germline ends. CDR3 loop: CATSEWGERSTDTQYF. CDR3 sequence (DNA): TGTGCCACCAGCGAATGGGGGGAGCGGAGCACAGATACGCAGTATTTT.

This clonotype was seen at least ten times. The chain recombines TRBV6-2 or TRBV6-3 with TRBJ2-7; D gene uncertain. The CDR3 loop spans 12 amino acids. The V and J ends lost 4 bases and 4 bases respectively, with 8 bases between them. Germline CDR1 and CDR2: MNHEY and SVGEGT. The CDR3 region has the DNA TGTGCCAGCAGTTTTTCCCCTTACGAGCAGTACTTC. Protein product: CASSFSPYEQYF.

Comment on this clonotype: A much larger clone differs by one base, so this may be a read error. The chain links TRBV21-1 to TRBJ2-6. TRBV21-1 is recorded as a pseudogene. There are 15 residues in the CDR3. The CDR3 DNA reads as TGTGCCAGCAGCGAACCCTACCCTGGGGCCAACGTCCTGACTTTC. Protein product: CASSEPYPGANVLTF.

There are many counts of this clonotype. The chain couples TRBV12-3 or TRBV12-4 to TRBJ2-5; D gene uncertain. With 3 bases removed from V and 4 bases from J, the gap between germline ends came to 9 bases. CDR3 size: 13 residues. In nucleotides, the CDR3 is TGTGCCAGCAGTTTTGCGCTTGGAGAGACCCAGTACTTC. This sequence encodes CASSFALGETQYF.

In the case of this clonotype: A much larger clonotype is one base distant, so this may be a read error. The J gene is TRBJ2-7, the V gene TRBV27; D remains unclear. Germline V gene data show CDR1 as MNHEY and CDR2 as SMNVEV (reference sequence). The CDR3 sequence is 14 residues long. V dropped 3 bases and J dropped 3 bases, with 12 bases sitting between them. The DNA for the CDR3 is TGTGCCAGCAGTTTGCGGAATACGGGCTACGAGCAGTACTTC. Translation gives CASSLRNTGYEQYF.

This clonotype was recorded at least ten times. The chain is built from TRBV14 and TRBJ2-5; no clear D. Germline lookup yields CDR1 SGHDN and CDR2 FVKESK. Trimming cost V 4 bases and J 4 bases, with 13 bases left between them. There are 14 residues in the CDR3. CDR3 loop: CASSRTRTGETQYF. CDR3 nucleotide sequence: TGTGCCAGCAGCCGCACCCGGACCGGAGAGACCCAGTACTTC.

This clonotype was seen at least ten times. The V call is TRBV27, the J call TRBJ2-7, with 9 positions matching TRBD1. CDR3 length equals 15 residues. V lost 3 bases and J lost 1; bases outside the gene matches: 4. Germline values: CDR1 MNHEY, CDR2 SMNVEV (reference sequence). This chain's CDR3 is CASSFGQGSSYEQYF. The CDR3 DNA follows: TGTGCCAGCAGTTTTGGACAGGGGTCGTCCTACGAGCAGTACTTC.

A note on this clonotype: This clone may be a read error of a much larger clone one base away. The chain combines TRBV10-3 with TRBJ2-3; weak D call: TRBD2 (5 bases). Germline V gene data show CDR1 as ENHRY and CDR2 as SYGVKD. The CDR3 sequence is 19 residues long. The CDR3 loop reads CASSESGSGLTSSTDTQYF. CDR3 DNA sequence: TGTGCCAGCAGTGAGTCGGGGTCAGGACTCACCTCTAGCACAGATACGCAGTATTTT.

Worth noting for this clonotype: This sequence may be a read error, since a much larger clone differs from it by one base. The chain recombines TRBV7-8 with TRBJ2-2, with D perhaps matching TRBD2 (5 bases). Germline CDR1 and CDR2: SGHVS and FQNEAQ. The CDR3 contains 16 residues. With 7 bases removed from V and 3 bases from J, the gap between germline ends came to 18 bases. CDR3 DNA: TGTGCCAGCAACATAAGAGTACAAGCGGACACCGGGGAGCTGTTTTTT. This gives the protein CASNIRVQADTGELFF.

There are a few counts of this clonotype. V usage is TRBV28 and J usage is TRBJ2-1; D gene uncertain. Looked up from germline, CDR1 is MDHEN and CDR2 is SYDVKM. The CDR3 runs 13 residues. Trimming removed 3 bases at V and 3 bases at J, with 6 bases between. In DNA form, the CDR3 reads TGTGCCAGCAGTTTTGGCGGCTACAATGAGCAGTTCTTC. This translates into CASSFGGYNEQFF.

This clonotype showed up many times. DNA of the CDR3: TGCAGCGTTGAAGGGTGGGGGGCCGAGGAGACCCAGTACTTC. Protein sequence: CSVEGWGAEETQYF. V gene TRBV29-1 combines with J gene TRBJ2-5, with D perhaps given as TRBD1 or TRBD2 (6 bases each). Deletions cut 1 base from V and 5 bases from J, with 14 bases between. The CDR3 extends over 14 amino acids. Germline loops: CDR1 SQVTM, CDR2 ANQGSEA.

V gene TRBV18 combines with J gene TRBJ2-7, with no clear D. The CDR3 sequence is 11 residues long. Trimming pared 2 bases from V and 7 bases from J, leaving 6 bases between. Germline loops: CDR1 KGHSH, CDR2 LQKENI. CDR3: CASSPGVEQYF. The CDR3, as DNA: TGTGCCAGCTCACCAGGAGTTGAGCAGTACTTC.

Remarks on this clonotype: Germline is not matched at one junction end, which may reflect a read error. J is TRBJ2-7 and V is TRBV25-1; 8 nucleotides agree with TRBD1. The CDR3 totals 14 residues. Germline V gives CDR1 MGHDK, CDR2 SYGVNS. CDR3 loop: CASNRTGSVYEQYF. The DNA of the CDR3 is TGTGCCAGCAACCGGACAGGGTCAGTGTACGAGCAGTACTTT.

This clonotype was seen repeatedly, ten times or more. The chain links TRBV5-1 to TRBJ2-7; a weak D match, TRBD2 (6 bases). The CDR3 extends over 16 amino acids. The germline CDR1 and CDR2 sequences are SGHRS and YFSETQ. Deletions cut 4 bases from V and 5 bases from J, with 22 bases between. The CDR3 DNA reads TGCGCCAGCAGCCTCTCACCCGGAGGGAAATCCGACGAGCAGTACTTC. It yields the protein CASSLSPGGKSDEQYF. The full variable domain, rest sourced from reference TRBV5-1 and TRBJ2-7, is KAGVTQTPRYLIKTRGQQVTLSCSPISGHRSVSWYQQTPGQGLQFLFEYFSETQRNKGNFPGRFSGRQFSNSRSEMNVSTLELGDSALYLCASSLSPGGKSDEQYFGPGTRLTVT.

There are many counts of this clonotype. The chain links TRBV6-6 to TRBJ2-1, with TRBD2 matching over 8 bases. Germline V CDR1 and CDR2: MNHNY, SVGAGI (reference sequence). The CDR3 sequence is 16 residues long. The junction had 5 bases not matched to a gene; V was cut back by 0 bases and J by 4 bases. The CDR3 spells CASSYSQRERYNEQFF. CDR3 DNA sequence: TGTGCCAGCAGTTACTCCCAGCGGGAGAGATACAATGAGCAGTTCTTC.

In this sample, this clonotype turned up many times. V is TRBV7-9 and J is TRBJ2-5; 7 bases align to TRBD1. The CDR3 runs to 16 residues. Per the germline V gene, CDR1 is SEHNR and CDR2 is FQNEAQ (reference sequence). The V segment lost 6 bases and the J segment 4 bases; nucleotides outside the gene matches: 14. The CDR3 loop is CASSTNRGRRSETQYF. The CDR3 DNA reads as TGTGCCAGCAGTACCAACAGGGGCCGGAGGTCAGAGACCCAGTACTTC.

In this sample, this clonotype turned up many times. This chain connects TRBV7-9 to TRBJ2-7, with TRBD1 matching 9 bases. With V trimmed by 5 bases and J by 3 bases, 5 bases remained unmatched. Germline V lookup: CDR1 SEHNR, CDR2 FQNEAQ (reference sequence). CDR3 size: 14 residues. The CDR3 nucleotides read TGTGCCAGCAGCCACCGGGACAGGGACTACGAGCAGTACTTC. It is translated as CASSHRDRDYEQYF.

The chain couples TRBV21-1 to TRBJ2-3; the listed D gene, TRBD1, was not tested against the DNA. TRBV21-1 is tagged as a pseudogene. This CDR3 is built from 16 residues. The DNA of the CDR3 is TGTGCCAGCAGCCCGTCCCGGGAGAGGGCCACAGATACGCAGTATTTT. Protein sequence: CASSPSRERATDTQYF.

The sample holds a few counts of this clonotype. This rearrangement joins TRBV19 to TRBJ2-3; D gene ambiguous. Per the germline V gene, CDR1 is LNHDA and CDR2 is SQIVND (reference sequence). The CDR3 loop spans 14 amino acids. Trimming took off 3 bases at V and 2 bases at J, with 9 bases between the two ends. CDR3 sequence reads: CASSMAPITDTQYF. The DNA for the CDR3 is TGTGCCAGTAGTATGGCACCAATCACAGATACGCAGTATTTT.

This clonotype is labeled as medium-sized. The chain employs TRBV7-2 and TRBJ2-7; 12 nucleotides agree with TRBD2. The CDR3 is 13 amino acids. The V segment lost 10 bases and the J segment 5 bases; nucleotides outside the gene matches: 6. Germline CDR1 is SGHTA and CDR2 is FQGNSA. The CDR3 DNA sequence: TGTGCCACCATACTAGCGGGAGGTCACGAGCAGTACTTC. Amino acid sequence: CATILAGGHEQYF.

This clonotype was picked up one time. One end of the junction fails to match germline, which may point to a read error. In DNA, the CDR3 is TGTGCTAGTGGTTTCAACCGGGACCCGAAGAGGAGCTCCTACGATGAGCAGTTCTTC. It translates to CASGFNRDPKRSSYDEQFF. This chain uses TRBV12-5 with TRBJ2-1; the D gene could be TRBD1 or TRBD2 (5 bases each). Germline values: CDR1 LGHNT, CDR2 FRNRAP. The CDR3 loop spans 19 amino acids.